Sequencing of this TCR beta chain was carried out in a study of naive and memory T cell subsets. This CDR3 has 15 amino acids. Germline assignment: CDR1 SEHNR and CDR2 FQNEAQ (reference sequence). A UMI-containing oligonucleotide was joined by 3' ligation to the TCR cDNA template. Adult healthy volunteers gave 2.5 ml peripheral blood for whole-blood RNA. Details on this clonotype: Its antigen is unidentified. The junction and the germline gene differ at one end; a read error may be behind it.

General study findings and limits: The RNA method is potentially sensitive to activation and differentiation changes.

Ligated cDNA underwent four rounds of PCR with nested alpha and beta constant region primers and SP2. Blood and skin TCR RNA was reverse transcribed with alpha and beta constant primers. In TCRdb, the 5' RACE reads were re-called with MiXCR into one record per CDR3 protein. The table has roughly 60,000 distinct CDR3 sequences, around 7.3% seen once. This receptor was identified in a male donor in good health. The J gene is TRBJ1-5, the V gene TRBV7-9; D might be TRBD1 (6 bases). CDR3 sequence reads: CASRLGGMGGQPQHF. The CDR3 DNA is TGTGCCAGCAGGTTAGGGGGTATGGGTGGCCAGCCCCAGCATTTT. Filled out from reference TRBV7-9 and TRBJ1-5, the complete variable domain reads DTGVSQNPRHKITKRGQNVTFRCDPISEHNRLYWYRQTLGQGPEFLTYFQNEAQLEKSRLLSDRFSAERPKGSFSTLEIQRTEQGDSAMYLCASRLGGMGGQPQHFGDGTRLSIL.